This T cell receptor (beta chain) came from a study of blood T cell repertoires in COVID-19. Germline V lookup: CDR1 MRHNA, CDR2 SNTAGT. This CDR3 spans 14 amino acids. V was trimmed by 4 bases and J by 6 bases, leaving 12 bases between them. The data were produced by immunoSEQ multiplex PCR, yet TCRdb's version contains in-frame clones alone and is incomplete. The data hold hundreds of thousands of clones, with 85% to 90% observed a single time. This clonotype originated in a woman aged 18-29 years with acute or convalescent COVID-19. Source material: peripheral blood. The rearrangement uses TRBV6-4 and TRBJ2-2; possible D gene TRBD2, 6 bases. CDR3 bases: TGTGCCAGCAGTGCTACTAGCCCCCCCGGGGAGCTGTTTTTT. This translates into CASSATSPPGELFF.